The subject of this entry is one T cell receptor (beta chain). The junction had 5 bases not matched to a gene; V was cut back by 1 base and J by 0 bases. This CDR3 region has 17 residues. Germline loops: CDR1 MGHDK, CDR2 SYGVNS. The sample is drawn from a study of blood T cell repertoires in COVID-19. Study details: Researchers got acute and convalescent COVID-19 samples from the United States, Italy and Spain. PBMCs, B-cell-depleted T cells, or T cells provided the cDNA or gDNA that made up the material.

In the original workflow: Reference gene primer amplification yielded estimated nucleated cell counts. TCRdb's table, derived via immunoSEQ multiplex PCR, lists solely in-frame clones and lacks some. The V and J calls and clone size were taken over from that table, and D and trimming were inferred from the DNA. This sample has about 180,000 clones; 80% to 90% occur once, and the top ten carry 3.3%. The TCR sequence derives from a man in his 60s with acute or convalescent COVID-19. Sequencing was done on a sample of peripheral blood. The chain uses TRBV25-1 and TRBJ2-3, with 9 bases that match TRBD2. CDR3 sequence reads: CASSELGTSLSTDTQYF. The DNA for the CDR3 is TGTGCCAGCAGTGAATTGGGGACTAGCCTCAGCACAGATACGCAGTATTTT.